The next 3 T cell receptor beta chains were all read from a single sample in a study of T cell responses to AZD1222 COVID-19 vaccine. Generated by immunoSEQ multiplex PCR, the TCRdb table keeps only in-frame clones and is missing some. The sample includes roughly 86,000 clones, 75% to 90% of them seen just once. The sequences come from peripheral blood, collected on day 0 of AZD1222 vaccination. These receptors all stem from an adult in good health.

The chain joins TRBV28 to TRBJ2-1, with TRBD1 matching 8 bases. Germline lookup yields CDR1 MDHEN and CDR2 SYDVKM. This CDR3 has 16 amino acids. With V trimmed by 5 bases and J by 4 bases, 10 bases remained unmatched. CDR3 protein: CASSTHRGDSYNEQFF. The CDR3 nucleotides are TGTGCCAGCAGTACCCACAGGGGGGACAGTTACAATGAGCAGTTCTTC.

This chain uses TRBV27 with TRBJ1-1; D is ambiguous. The CDR3 is 14 amino acids. Germline assignment: CDR1 MNHEY and CDR2 SMNVEV (reference sequence). The ends were cut back, 3 bases at V and 4 bases at J, with 12 bases in the middle. CDR3 protein: CASSLEGLSTEAFF. The CDR3 nucleotides read TGTGCCAGCAGTTTGGAGGGTTTGAGCACTGAAGCTTTCTTT.

The gene calls are TRBV2 and TRBJ1-5; TRBD1 matches at 8 bases. The CDR3 spans 15 residues. The trim removed 3 bases at V and 7 bases at J, leaving 8 bases unmatched. Germline CDR1 SNHLY, CDR2 FYNNEI. The CDR3 protein is CASSEVTGGGQPQHF. The CDR3 nucleotides are TGTGCCAGCAGTGAGGTCACAGGGGGAGGGCAGCCCCAGCATTTT.